The 24 T cell receptor beta chains presented below share a single source sample, sequenced in a study of early T cells in non-severe SARS-CoV-2 infection. From the 5' RACE reads, TCRdb called clonotypes with MiXCR, one entry per CDR3 protein. The repertoire includes some 60,000 distinct CDR3 sequences, roughly 9.7% of them detected once, and 8% to 9% sits in the top ten. Sequencing input: whole blood. Receptor source: an adult who was a healthcare worker with PCR-confirmed SARS-CoV-2 infection or an uninfected control (not recorded which).

The chain has TRBV5-1 and TRBJ1-2; D might be TRBD1 (6 bases). The CDR3 sequence is 14 residues long. Germline CDR1 is SGHRS and CDR2 is YFSETQ. With 4 bases removed from V and 2 bases from J, the gap between germline ends came to 12 bases. The CDR3 loop is CASSISGANYGYTF. In DNA form, the CDR3 reads TGCGCCAGCAGCATTTCGGGGGCAAACTATGGCTACACCTTC.

This clonotype was seen repeatedly, ten times or more. The rearrangement links TRBV18 to TRBJ2-7; TRBD1 is a possible D gene (5 bases). The CDR3 loop spans 15 amino acids. Trimming pared 0 bases from V and 4 bases from J, leaving 13 bases between. The germline CDR1 and CDR2 sequences are KGHSH and LQKENI. CDR3 sequence: CASSPPSRASYEQYF. The CDR3 region has the DNA TGTGCCAGCTCACCACCGTCCAGGGCGTCTTACGAGCAGTACTTC. The variable domain in full, with the rest retrieved from reference TRBV18 and TRBJ2-7, is NAGVMQNPRHLVRRRGQEARLRCSPMKGHSHVYWYRQLPEEGLKFMVYLQKENIIDESGMPKERFSAEFPKEGPSILRIQQVVRGDSAAYFCASSPPSRASYEQYFGPGTRLTVT.

The table lists this clonotype with many counts. The genes are TRBV20-1 and TRBJ2-1, with a possible D match to TRBD1 (5 bases). Germline V gene data show CDR1 as DFQATT and CDR2 as SNEGSKA (reference sequence). V shed 1 base and J shed 2 bases, with 12 bases lying between them. The CDR3 contains 15 residues. The CDR3 nucleotides read TGCAGTGCTAGAGGTCAGGGTGGGGCCTACAATGAGCAGTTCTTC. As protein: CSARGQGGAYNEQFF.

This clonotype has ten or more counts. This chain connects TRBV20-1 to TRBJ1-3; no clear D gene. This CDR3 has 16 amino acids. The germline V gene encodes CDR1 DFQATT and CDR2 SNEGSKA (reference sequence). V was shortened by 0 bases and J by 0 bases, with 12 bases between the two germline ends. The CDR3 nucleotides are TGCAGTGCTAGAGATCTGAGGGTTGTCTCTGGAAACACCATATATTTT. This translates into CSARDLRVVSGNTIYF.

The sample holds many counts of this clonotype. The chain links TRBV30 to TRBJ1-2, with 9 bases matching TRBD1. The CDR3 has 13 residues. Unmatched junction bases numbered 12, after V lost 4 bases and J lost 12 bases. In germline, CDR1 is GTSNPN, CDR2 SVGIG (reference sequence). The CDR3 DNA reads as TGTGCCTGGACGGCCGGGACAGGGTTACCTCACACCTTC. Amino acids: CAWTAGTGLPHTF.

This clonotype was detected many times. In nucleotides, the CDR3 is TGCAGCGTGGGCTGGGCTTTCTTT. Its translation: CSVGWAFF. The chain employs TRBV29-1 and TRBJ1-1; no reliable D call. Germline loops: CDR1 SQVTM, CDR2 ANQGSEA. The CDR3 covers 8 residues. Trimming cost V 6 bases and J 11 bases, with 7 bases left between them.

J is TRBJ2-2 and V is TRBV7-2; TRBD1 matches at 9 bases. With V trimmed by 0 bases and J by 4 bases, 3 bases remained unmatched. This CDR3 comprises 16 residues. Germline V gives CDR1 SGHTA, CDR2 FQGNSA. CDR3 in amino acids: CASSLAGQGFTGELFF. CDR3 sequence (DNA): TGTGCCAGCAGCTTAGCGGGACAGGGATTCACCGGGGAGCTGTTTTTT.

This clonotype was observed many times. The chain uses TRBV14 and TRBJ2-1; 7 bases fit TRBD2. The V segment lost 3 bases and the J segment 6 bases; nucleotides outside the gene matches: 20. The CDR3 consists of 19 residues. Looked up from germline, CDR1 is SGHDN and CDR2 is FVKESK. The CDR3 DNA sequence: TGTGCCAGCAGCCACGGAGATTGGGGGAGGGCCGAGGGTATCAATGAGCAGTTCTTC. As protein: CASSHGDWGRAEGINEQFF.

This clonotype was counted at least ten times. The V and J genes are TRBV12-3 or TRBV12-4 and TRBJ2-1; D gene unclear. The CDR3 is 12 residues long. The V and J ends lost 6 bases and 8 bases respectively, with 11 bases between them. CDR3 region: CASSPFQDEQFF. As DNA, the CDR3 is TGTGCCAGCAGCCCCTTCCAGGATGAGCAGTTCTTC.

In the case of this clonotype: This may be a read error, as it is one base from a much larger clone. This chain uses TRBV29-1 with TRBJ2-1; 11 bases are a match to TRBD1. The germline CDR1 and CDR2 sequences are SQVTM and ANQGSEA. The CDR3 is 12 amino acids. The CDR3: CSGDRGWNVQFF. The DNA for the CDR3 is TGCAGCGGGGACAGGGGGTGGAATGTGCAGTTCTTC.

This clonotype was counted many times. The rearrangement links TRBV7-2 to TRBJ2-7, with 7 bases fitting TRBD1. V was clipped by 5 bases and J by 5 bases; unmatched bases: 12. This CDR3 region has 15 residues. Germline V CDR1 and CDR2: SGHTA, FQGNSA. The CDR3 protein is CASSPPPTGYNEQYF. The CDR3 DNA reads TGTGCCAGCAGCCCACCCCCGACAGGGTACAACGAGCAGTACTTC.

This clonotype was observed a handful of times. The J gene is TRBJ2-3, the V gene TRBV7-3; D tentatively fits TRBD1 or TRBD2 (6 bases each). CDR3 size: 14 residues. V was pared by 0 bases and J by 4 bases, with 8 bases between. Germline values: CDR1 SGHTA, CDR2 FQGTGA. CDR3 nucleotides: TGTGCCAGCAGCTTAACGGGGGGCGCAGATACGCAGTATTTT. Translation gives CASSLTGGADTQYF.

Only a few counts were recorded for this clonotype. V gene TRBV6-5 combines with J gene TRBJ1-4, with 9 nucleotides matching TRBD1. The CDR3 is 13 residues long. Germline V gene sequence: CDR1 MNHEY, CDR2 SVGAGI. Trimming cost V 6 bases and J 5 bases; bases outside gene matches: 1. This CDR3 is CASSGQGNEKLFF. The CDR3 DNA sequence: TGTGCCAGCAGCGGACAGGGGAATGAAAAACTGTTTTTT.

This clonotype was counted many times. The chain uses TRBV10-3 and TRBJ2-1; D not resolved. In germline, CDR1 is ENHRY, CDR2 SYGVKD. The CDR3 consists of 11 residues. Trimming took off 1 base at V and 8 bases at J, with 3 bases between the two ends. The CDR3 here is CAISELYEQFF. The CDR3 nucleotides are TGTGCCATCAGTGAGTTGTATGAGCAGTTCTTC.

By share, this clonotype ranks as medium-sized. The chain employs TRBV9 and TRBJ1-2; maybe TRBD1 (6 bases). V was shortened by 3 bases and J by 4 bases, with 13 bases between the two germline ends. Germline V gives CDR1 SGDLS, CDR2 YYNGEE. The CDR3 length is 14 residues. The CDR3 DNA follows: TGTGCCAGCAGCGCGGGGGAACAGGGCTATGGCTACACCTTC. This encodes CASSAGEQGYGYTF.

This clonotype was detected ten times or more. The chain couples TRBV7-9 to TRBJ2-1; D is perhaps TRBD2 (6 bases). The germline V gene encodes CDR1 SEHNR and CDR2 FQNEAQ (reference sequence). The length of the CDR3 is 17 residues. V dropped 4 bases and J dropped 1 base, with 17 bases sitting between them. The CDR3 DNA is TGTGCCAGCAGCTCACCCGAAGTTGGGAGGTCCTACAATGAGCAGTTCTTC. This translates into CASSSPEVGRSYNEQFF. The whole variable domain, filled in from reference TRBV7-9 and TRBJ2-1, reads DTGVSQNPRHKITKRGQNVTFRCDPISEHNRLYWYRQTLGQGPEFLTYFQNEAQLEKSRLLSDRFSAERPKGSFSTLEIQRTEQGDSAMYLCASSSPEVGRSYNEQFFGPGTRLTVL.

Regarding this clonotype: A read error is possible here, since a much larger clone lies one base away. This chain links TRBV3-1 with TRBJ2-5; 7 bases line up with TRBD2. Germline V gene sequence: CDR1 LGHDT, CDR2 YNNKEL (reference sequence). This CDR3 spans 15 amino acids. CDR3 nucleotide sequence: TGTGTCAGCAGCCAAGGAATAACGGGAGGCGAGACCCAGTACTTC. Translation: CVSSQGITGGETQYF.

This clonotype appeared many times. The V and J genes are TRBV7-3 and TRBJ1-3; D unclear. The CDR3 length is 14 residues. The V gene's germline CDR1 is SGHTA and CDR2 FQGTGA. V shed 2 bases and J shed 0 bases, with 5 bases lying between them. The DNA for the CDR3 is TGTGCCAGCAGCTTAGCAAGCTCTGGAAACACCATATATTTT. It codes for CASSLASSGNTIYF.

This clonotype occurred a few times. The chain has TRBV20-1 and TRBJ2-2; D is uncertain. Germline V gene sequence: CDR1 DFQATT, CDR2 SNEGSKA (reference sequence). The V and J ends lost 4 bases and 7 bases respectively, with 13 bases between them. This CDR3 contains 13 residues. In nucleotides, the CDR3 is TGCAGTGCTACCCGAAGGAGACACGGGGAGCTGTTTTTT. Translated: CSATRRRHGELFF.

At least ten counts were recorded for this clonotype. V is TRBV30 and J is TRBJ2-1, with TRBD2 as a possible D gene (6 bases). Germline values: CDR1 GTSNPN, CDR2 SVGIG (reference sequence). There are 14 residues in the CDR3. Trimming took 0 bases from V and 2 from J, leaving 8 bases between them. The CDR3 reads CAWSVRLAYNEQFF. CDR3 sequence (DNA): TGTGCCTGGAGTGTAAGACTAGCCTACAATGAGCAGTTCTTC.

The chain is built from TRBV7-9 and TRBJ2-3; 7 bases align to TRBD1. The CDR3 consists of 15 residues. Germline V CDR1 and CDR2: SEHNR, FQNEAQ (reference sequence). J gave up 4 bases and V 2 bases, and 6 bases lay outside the gene matches. The CDR3 reads CASSLKGAAADTQYF. As DNA, the CDR3 is TGTGCCAGCAGCTTAAAGGGGGCAGCGGCAGATACGCAGTATTTT.

This clonotype was found many times. V is TRBV7-9 and J is TRBJ1-2; TRBD1 is a possible D gene (6 bases). The CDR3 runs to 15 residues. Deletions cut 4 bases from V and 1 base from J, with 13 bases between. Germline CDR1 reads SEHNR; CDR2 reads FQNEAQ (reference sequence). DNA for the CDR3: TGTGCCAGCAGCTACGGACAGAACCTTAACTATGGCTACACCTTC. Protein sequence: CASSYGQNLNYGYTF.

This clonotype was counted ten times or more. This chain uses TRBV20-1 with TRBJ1-5; 7 positions agree with TRBD1. J gave up 7 bases and V 6 bases, and 15 bases lay outside the gene matches. The CDR3 is made up of 15 amino acids. Germline assignment: CDR1 DFQATT and CDR2 SNEGSKA (reference sequence). In DNA form, the CDR3 reads TGCAGTGCCATAGATGCCAGGGGGTTCAGGCAGCCCCAGCATTTT. This gives the protein CSAIDARGFRQPQHF.

This clonotype was counted many times. This sequence joins TRBV9 and TRBJ2-7, with TRBD1 identical over 8 bases. This CDR3 has 14 residues. Germline-derived CDR1 and CDR2 are SGDLS and YYNGEE. J was trimmed by 3 bases and V by 3 bases; bases with no gene match: 5. CDR3 in amino acids: CASSDRGIGYEQYF. For the CDR3, the DNA is TGTGCCAGCAGCGACAGGGGGATAGGCTACGAGCAGTACTTC.